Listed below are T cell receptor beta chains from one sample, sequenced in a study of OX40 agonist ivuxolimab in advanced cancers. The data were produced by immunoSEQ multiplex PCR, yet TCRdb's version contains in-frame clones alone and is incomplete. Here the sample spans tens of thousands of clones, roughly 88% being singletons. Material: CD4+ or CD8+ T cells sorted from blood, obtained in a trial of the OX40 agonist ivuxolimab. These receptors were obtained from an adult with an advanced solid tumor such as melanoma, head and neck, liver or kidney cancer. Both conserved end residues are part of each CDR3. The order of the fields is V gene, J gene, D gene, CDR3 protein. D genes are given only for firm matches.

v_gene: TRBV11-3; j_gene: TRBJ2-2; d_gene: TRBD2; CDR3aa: CASSPAPWSGRYTGELFF
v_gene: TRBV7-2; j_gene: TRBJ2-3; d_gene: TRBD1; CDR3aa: CASSVMGQGPDTQYF
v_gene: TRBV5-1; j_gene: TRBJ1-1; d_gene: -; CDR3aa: CASSWSRGTEAFF
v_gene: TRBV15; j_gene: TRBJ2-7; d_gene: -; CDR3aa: CATSPDRTYEQYF
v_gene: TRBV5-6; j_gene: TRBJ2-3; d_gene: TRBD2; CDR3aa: CASTREGPSTDTQYF
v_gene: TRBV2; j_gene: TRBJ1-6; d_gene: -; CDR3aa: CASSPRFAGSPLHF
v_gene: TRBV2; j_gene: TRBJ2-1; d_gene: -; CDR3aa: CASRPGTRPYNEQFF
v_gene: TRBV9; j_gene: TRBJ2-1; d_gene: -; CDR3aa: CASSVAGTYNEQFF
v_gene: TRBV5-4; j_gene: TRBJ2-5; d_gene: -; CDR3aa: CASSSQTRPQETQYF
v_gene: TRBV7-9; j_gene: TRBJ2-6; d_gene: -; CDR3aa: CASSAQGGFSGANVLTF
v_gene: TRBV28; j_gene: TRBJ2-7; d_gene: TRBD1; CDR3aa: CASSLRQGREEQYF